Each of the 32 T cell receptor beta chains below was sequenced from the same sample in a study of OX40 agonist ivuxolimab in advanced cancers. Sequencing was performed with immunoSEQ multiplex PCR; in TCRdb, only in-frame clones are kept and a portion is missing. Altogether roughly 90,000 clones are present, around nine tenths being singletons, with the ten largest covering about 1.3%. The sample consisted of CD4+ or CD8+ T cells sorted from blood, taken in a trial of the OX40 agonist ivuxolimab. The receptors originated from an adult with an advanced solid tumor such as melanoma, head and neck, liver or kidney cancer.

The V and J genes are TRBV27 and TRBJ1-3, with TRBD1 as a possible D gene (5 bases). Trimming removed 6 bases at V and 4 bases at J, with 10 bases between. The CDR3 length is 13 residues. Germline V gene data show CDR1 as MNHEY and CDR2 as SMNVEV (reference sequence). CDR3 sequence (DNA): TGTGCCAGCAGCGGGACCGTCGGAAACACCATATATTTT. Translation: CASSGTVGNTIYF.

V and J are TRBV5-8 and TRBJ2-5; TRBD1 matches at 9 bases. Unmatched junction bases numbered 5, after V lost 1 base and J lost 4 bases. The CDR3 length is 15 residues. Germline CDR1 reads SGHTS; CDR2 reads YDEGEE. The DNA of the CDR3 is TGTGCCAGCAGCTTGCGTACAGGGGGCCTAGAGACCCAGTACTTC. This codes for CASSLRTGGLETQYF.

The chain is built from TRBV4-2 and TRBJ2-3; 9 nucleotides line up with TRBD1. From germline, CDR1 is LGHNA and CDR2 YNFKEQ. The V segment lost 0 bases and the J segment 10 bases; nucleotides outside the gene matches: 20. CDR3 size: 19 residues. The CDR3, as DNA: TGTGCCAGCAGCCAAGAACCGATTGGGGGACAGGGAGGGACACGGGCGCAGTATTTT. Amino acids: CASSQEPIGGQGGTRAQYF.

V usage is TRBV5-1 and J usage is TRBJ2-2; 9 bases are shared with TRBD1. CDR1 is SGHRS and CDR2 is YFSETQ in the germline V gene. CDR3 length: 16 residues. V shed 4 bases and J 4 bases; nucleotides not matched to a gene: 8. The CDR3 sequence: CASSTSDRGTTGELFF. The CDR3 coding sequence is TGCGCCAGCAGCACCTCTGACAGGGGGACCACCGGGGAGCTGTTTTTT. The whole variable domain, filled in from reference TRBV5-1 and TRBJ2-2, reads KAGVTQTPRYLIKTRGQQVTLSCSPISGHRSVSWYQQTPGQGLQFLFEYFSETQRNKGNFPGRFSGRQFSNSRSEMNVSTLELGDSALYLCASSTSDRGTTGELFFGEGSRLTVL.

The chain employs TRBV6-5 and TRBJ2-7; the match to TRBD2 covers 7 bases. Per the germline V gene, CDR1 is MNHEY and CDR2 is SVGAGI. The junction had 1 base not matched to a gene; V was cut back by 8 bases and J by 3 bases. This CDR3 has 11 amino acids. The CDR3 coding sequence is TGTGCCAGCCGCGGGAGCTACGAGCAGTACTTC. Translation gives CASRGSYEQYF.

The rearrangement joins TRBV7-9 to TRBJ2-7; TRBD1 aligns across 8 bases. J was trimmed by 4 bases and V by 5 bases; bases with no gene match: 10. Germline assignment: CDR1 SEHNR and CDR2 FQNEAQ (reference sequence). The CDR3 extends over 15 amino acids. CDR3 sequence reads: CASSSYQGAQYEQYF. In nucleotides, the CDR3 is TGTGCCAGCAGCAGCTATCAGGGGGCTCAATACGAGCAGTACTTC. Combining the CDR3 with reference TRBV7-9 and TRBJ2-7 gives the whole variable domain DTGVSQNPRHKITKRGQNVTFRCDPISEHNRLYWYRQTLGQGPEFLTYFQNEAQLEKSRLLSDRFSAERPKGSFSTLEIQRTEQGDSAMYLCASSSYQGAQYEQYFGPGTRLTVT.

This rearrangement joins TRBV6-5 to TRBJ2-5; 7 nucleotides agree with TRBD2. Germline CDR1 and CDR2: MNHEY and SVGAGI. The V segment lost 8 bases and the J segment 3 bases; nucleotides outside the gene matches: 9. This CDR3 comprises 14 residues. The CDR3 DNA is TGTGCCAGCGGACCGACCCTAGCGGAAGAGACCCAGTACTTC. Protein product: CASGPTLAEETQYF.

The genes are TRBV18 and TRBJ2-5; either TRBD1 or TRBD2 may fit D (6 bases each). The J call may be incorrect, as the DNA end agrees better with TRBJ2-7. CDR1 is KGHSH and CDR2 is LQKENI in the germline V gene. The CDR3 consists of 14 residues. The CDR3 spells CASSPRRGPYEQYF. CDR3 nucleotides: TGTGCCAGCTCACCCCGACGGGGGCCCTACGAGCAGTACTTC.

This chain joins TRBV10-3 and TRBJ1-1; weak D call: TRBD1 (6 bases). The germline CDR1 and CDR2 sequences are ENHRY and SYGVKD. Trimming removed 11 bases at V and 4 bases at J, with 23 bases between. This CDR3 has 15 residues. CDR3 nucleotide sequence: TGTGCCTCCATGCAGGCCCCTCGGGGGGCCACTGAAGCTTTCTTT. Translated, it gives CASMQAPRGATEAFF.

The rearrangement uses TRBV9 and TRBJ2-2; no clear D. The CDR3 is 11 residues long. Per the germline V gene, CDR1 is SGDLS and CDR2 is YYNGEE. V lost 5 bases to trimming and J lost 4 bases, with 3 bases between them. The CDR3: CASSATGELFF. DNA for the CDR3: TGTGCCAGCAGTGCCACCGGGGAGCTGTTTTTT.

By share, this clone counts as medium-sized. The rearrangement links TRBV27 to TRBJ2-5, with 8 bases aligning to TRBD2. Germline lookup yields CDR1 MNHEY and CDR2 SMNVEV (reference sequence). V dropped 2 bases and J dropped 3; count of bases not matched to a gene: 8. This CDR3 is built from 16 residues. CDR3 in DNA: TGTGCCAGCAGTTTAAGTGGCGGGAGGTCCAAAGAGACCCAGTACTTC. This sequence encodes CASSLSGGRSKETQYF.

CDR3 nucleotide sequence: TGCGCCAGCAGCTCGACGTTGCCGTCCTATGGCTACACCTTC. This encodes CASSSTLPSYGYTF. This chain uses TRBV5-1 with TRBJ1-2, with D unclear. The V gene lost 3 bases and the J gene lost 4 bases, with 13 bases spanning the gap. The length of the CDR3 is 14 residues. The V gene's germline CDR1 is SGHRS and CDR2 YFSETQ.

The CDR3 spells CASSPRGGQGVQPQHF. The CDR3 nucleotides read TGTGCCAGCAGCCCACGCGGGGGACAGGGTGTTCAGCCCCAGCATTTT. The chain couples TRBV7-2 to TRBJ1-5, with 9 bases lining up with TRBD1. The CDR3 covers 16 residues. After removal of 5 bases from V and 6 bases from J, the junction contained 11 bases not matched to a gene. Per germline, CDR1 SGHTA and CDR2 FQGNSA.

This chain uses TRBV5-1 with TRBJ2-3, with D unresolved. This CDR3 has 13 amino acids. V lost 3 bases and J 9 bases, leaving 14 bases between the germline ends. Germline CDR1 SGHRS, CDR2 YFSETQ. In DNA form, the CDR3 reads TGCGCCAGCAGCTACACTACCCTGGAGACGCAGTATTTT. This encodes CASSYTTLETQYF.

The rearrangement links TRBV19 to TRBJ2-7, with D tentatively TRBD1 or TRBD2 (5 bases each). This CDR3 region has 14 residues. V lost 7 bases and J lost 2, with 15 bases in between. From germline, CDR1 is LNHDA and CDR2 SQIVND (reference sequence). The CDR3 nucleotides are TGTGCCAGTACCGCCCCGGGGCAACCCTACGAGCAGTACTTC. It encodes CASTAPGQPYEQYF.

CDR3 in amino acids: CASSFGTGGYEQYF. The CDR3 DNA follows: TGTGCCAGCAGCTTCGGGACAGGGGGCTACGAGCAGTACTTC. The chain employs TRBV7-2 and TRBJ2-7; 11 positions match TRBD1. The CDR3 loop spans 14 amino acids. The germline CDR1 and CDR2 sequences are SGHTA and FQGNSA. V gave up 3 bases and J gave up 3 bases; unmatched junction bases: 1.

The J gene is TRBJ1-1, the V gene TRBV6-1; D gene ambiguous. This CDR3 contains 15 residues. Germline lookup yields CDR1 MNHNS and CDR2 SASEGT. The V gene lost 6 bases and the J gene lost 4 bases, with 18 bases spanning the gap. In DNA, the CDR3 is TGTGCCAGCAGCTACCACAGCAATCGGGCCACTGAAGCTTTCTTT. Amino acid sequence: CASSYHSNRATEAFF.

The table lists this clone with a few counts. The chain couples TRBV19 to TRBJ1-1; D may be TRBD1 (6 bases). Germline CDR1 and CDR2: LNHDA and SQIVND (reference sequence). The CDR3 loop spans 16 amino acids. Between the trimmed V and J ends, which lost 4 bases and 0 bases, there was a span of 15 bases. CDR3 amino acids: CASSRHATGMNTEAFF. The DNA for the CDR3 is TGTGCCAGTAGTAGACACGCGACAGGAATGAACACTGAAGCTTTCTTT. Full variable domain (outside the CDR3, taken from reference TRBV19 and TRBJ1-1): DGGITQSPKYLFRKEGQNVTLSCEQNLNHDAMYWYRQDPGQGLRLIYYSQIVNDFQKGDIAEGYSVSREKKESFPLTVTSAQKNPTAFYLCASSRHATGMNTEAFFGQGTRLTVV.

The chain has TRBV9 and TRBJ2-2, with TRBD2 matching over 12 bases. Per germline, CDR1 SGDLS and CDR2 YYNGEE. V was clipped by 4 bases and J by 4 bases; unmatched bases: 5. CDR3 length equals 16 residues. For the CDR3, the DNA is TGTGCCAGCAGCTTACTAGCGGGGGGCGGCACCGGGGAGCTGTTTTTT. Translated, it gives CASSLLAGGGTGELFF.

The V and J genes are TRBV5-6 and TRBJ2-7, with a possible D match to TRBD2 (7 bases). The CDR3 consists of 16 residues. Trimming left V 5 bases short and J 2 bases short, with 20 bases between. CDR1 and CDR2 from the germline V gene are SGHDT and YYEEEE. The CDR3 region is CASRTGSASGAYEQYF. The CDR3 bases are TGTGCCAGCAGAACAGGGTCCGCTAGCGGCGCCTACGAGCAGTACTTC.

The table lists this clone with a count of one. This chain joins TRBV5-1 and TRBJ2-2; 8 positions match TRBD1. From germline, CDR1 is SGHRS and CDR2 YFSETQ. There are 15 residues in the CDR3. With 5 bases clipped from V and 1 base from J, the junction kept 4 bases outside the gene matches. In DNA, the CDR3 is TGCGCCAGCAGGTCCGGGACAGGGAACACCGGGGAGCTGTTTTTT. Residues: CASRSGTGNTGELFF.

In its sample, this clone was seen once. This rearrangement joins TRBV28 to TRBJ2-1, with TRBD2 identical over 9 bases. Germline CDR1 reads MDHEN; CDR2 reads SYDVKM. J lost 7 bases, V lost 5 bases, and 9 bases had no gene match. The CDR3 sequence is 15 residues long. The CDR3 loop is CASSLIAGDRNEQFF. CDR3 nucleotides: TGTGCCAGCAGTCTTATAGCGGGAGATAGGAATGAGCAGTTCTTC.

The chain combines TRBV5-1 with TRBJ2-7, with D possibly TRBD2 on 6 matching bases. The germline V and J ends were trimmed by 3 bases and 1 base, with 14 bases remaining between them. Germline CDR1 SGHRS, CDR2 YFSETQ. The CDR3 is made up of 15 amino acids. The CDR3 DNA sequence: TGCGCCAGCAGCTGGTCCCGGGACTCTTCCTACGAGCAGTACTTC. This gives the protein CASSWSRDSSYEQYF.

The chain combines TRBV5-1 with TRBJ1-2; perhaps TRBD1 as D (5 bases). Germline V gene lookup returns CDR1 SGHRS and CDR2 YFSETQ. This CDR3 has 13 residues. V lost 4 bases to trimming and J lost 8 bases, with 15 bases between them. This CDR3 is CASSLFDGDGYTF. The CDR3 region has the DNA TGCGCCAGCAGCCTCTTTGACGGGGACGGCTACACCTTC.

V and J are TRBV6-5 and TRBJ1-1; D might be TRBD1 (5 bases). The CDR3 contains 13 residues. The germline CDR1 and CDR2 sequences are MNHEY and SVGAGI. Trimming left V 3 bases short and J 5 bases short, with 10 bases between. The CDR3 loop reads CASSYGEGTEAFF. The CDR3 DNA reads as TGTGCCAGCAGTTATGGGGAGGGGACTGAAGCTTTCTTT.

This clone was seen just once. V gene TRBV5-1 combines with J gene TRBJ1-5, with 9 nucleotides matching TRBD1. Germline values: CDR1 SGHRS, CDR2 YFSETQ. V gave up 4 bases and J gave up 5 bases; unmatched junction bases: 4. There are 14 residues in the CDR3. This CDR3 reads CASSQGQGDQPQHF. The CDR3 DNA reads as TGCGCCAGCAGCCAGGGACAGGGTGATCAGCCCCAGCATTTT.

V and J are TRBV10-3 and TRBJ1-1; D possibly corresponds to TRBD1 (6 bases). With 6 bases removed from V and 1 base from J, the gap between germline ends came to 15 bases. The CDR3 spans 15 residues. Germline CDR1 reads ENHRY; CDR2 reads SYGVKD. The CDR3 here is CAIRAGGRANTEAFF. CDR3 DNA sequence: TGTGCCATCAGGGCTGGGGGCAGGGCGAACACTGAAGCTTTCTTT.

This clone has a single count. J is TRBJ2-3 and V is TRBV18; D unclear. The V end lost 6 bases, the J end lost 6 bases, and 7 bases lay between the germline ends. Germline CDR1 reads KGHSH; CDR2 reads LQKENI. The CDR3 covers 11 residues. The CDR3: CASSPIDTQYF. CDR3 nucleotide sequence: TGTGCCAGCTCGCCTATTGATACGCAGTATTTT.

V gene TRBV6-5 combines with J gene TRBJ1-1, with a weak D call TRBD1 (6 bases). The CDR3 is 13 amino acids. Germline V gene sequence: CDR1 MNHEY, CDR2 SVGAGI. Trimming removed 5 bases from V and 3 bases from J, with 10 bases in between. This CDR3 is CASSAYRDTEAFF. DNA of the CDR3: TGTGCCAGCAGTGCGTACAGGGACACTGAAGCTTTCTTT.

This clone has a single count. The rearrangement joins TRBV6-5 to TRBJ1-2; D remains unclear. V shed 7 bases and J shed 6 bases, with 18 bases lying between them. The V gene's germline CDR1 is MNHEY and CDR2 SVGAGI. CDR3 length: 14 residues. CDR3 loop: CASTNGALKDGYTF. The CDR3 DNA is TGTGCCAGCACCAACGGTGCGTTGAAGGATGGCTACACCTTC.

This clone was seen just once. V is TRBV6-5 and J is TRBJ1-2; D is ambiguous. Germline V gene sequence: CDR1 MNHEY, CDR2 SVGAGI. This CDR3 comprises 14 residues. The ends were cut back, 6 bases at V and 8 bases at J, with 19 bases in the middle. The CDR3 DNA reads as TGTGCCAGCAGCCCCGACCGGTTGATGGGGGGCTACACCTTC. Translation gives CASSPDRLMGGYTF.

This chain joins TRBV6-6 and TRBJ2-7; D is unclear. The CDR3 consists of 15 residues. Germline loops: CDR1 MNHNY, CDR2 SVGAGI (reference sequence). V was shortened by 0 bases and J by 6 bases, with 15 bases between the two germline ends. The CDR3 is CASSYSSNSGSEQYF. As DNA, the CDR3 is TGTGCCAGCAGTTACTCTTCTAATAGTGGTAGCGAGCAGTACTTC.